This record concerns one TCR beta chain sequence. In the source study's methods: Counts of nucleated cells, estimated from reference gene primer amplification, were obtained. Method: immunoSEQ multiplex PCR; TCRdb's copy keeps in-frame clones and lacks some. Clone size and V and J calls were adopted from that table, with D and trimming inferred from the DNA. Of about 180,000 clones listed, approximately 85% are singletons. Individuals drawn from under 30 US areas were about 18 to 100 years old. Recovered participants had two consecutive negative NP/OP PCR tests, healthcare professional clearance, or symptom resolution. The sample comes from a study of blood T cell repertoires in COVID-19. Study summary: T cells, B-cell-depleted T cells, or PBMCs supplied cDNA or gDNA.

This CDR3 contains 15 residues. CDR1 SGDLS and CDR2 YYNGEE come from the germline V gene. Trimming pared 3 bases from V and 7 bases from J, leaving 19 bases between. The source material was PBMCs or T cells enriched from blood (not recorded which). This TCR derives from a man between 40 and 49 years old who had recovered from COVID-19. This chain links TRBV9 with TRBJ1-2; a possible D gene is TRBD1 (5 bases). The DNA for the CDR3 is TGTGCCAGCAGCGCGCATACTCAGGGTATGGCTGGCTACACCTTC. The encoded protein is CASSAHTQGMAGYTF. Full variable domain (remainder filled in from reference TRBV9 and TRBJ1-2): DSGVTQTPKHLITATGQRVTLRCSPRSGDLSVYWYQQSLDQGLQFLIQYYNGEERAKGNILERFSAQQFPDLHSELNLSSLELGDSALYFCASSAHTQGMAGYTFGSGTRLTVV.